The 24 T cell receptor beta chains below were found in one sample sequenced in a study of cytomegalovirus exposure and HLA in healthy donors. Assay: immunoSEQ multiplex PCR; the TCRdb copy retains only in-frame clones and omits some. The data show roughly 190,000 clones, 86% seen once. Sequencing used PBMCs. The receptors were gathered from a man aged 25-40 years in good health and CMV-seropositive.

This clone was counted only a few times. J is TRBJ1-3 and V is TRBV18, with a possible D match to TRBD1 (6 bases). Trimming shortened V by 4 bases and J by 0 bases, and 10 bases separated the two germline ends. Germline lookup yields CDR1 KGHSH and CDR2 LQKENI. The CDR3 consists of 15 residues. The CDR3 is CASSQQGRSGNTIYF. CDR3 DNA: TGTGCCAGCTCACAACAGGGACGCTCTGGAAACACCATATATTTT.

The rearrangement uses TRBV6-1 and TRBJ1-2; possible D gene TRBD1, 5 bases. The germline gives CDR1 MNHNS, CDR2 SASEGT. CDR3 length: 14 amino acids. The ends were cut back, 11 bases at V and 8 bases at J, with 24 bases in the middle. The CDR3 nucleotides are TGTGCCGGTTTTTTGGGACCGGGGACGGAAGGCTACACCTTC. Encoded protein: CAGFLGPGTEGYTF.

The V gene is TRBV28, the J gene TRBJ2-7, with no clear D. Trimming took off 7 bases at V and 7 bases at J, with 11 bases between the two ends. This CDR3 is built from 11 residues. Germline V gene lookup returns CDR1 MDHEN and CDR2 SYDVKM. The CDR3 sequence is CASINLGEQYF. CDR3 coding DNA: TGTGCCAGCATCAACCTGGGTGAGCAGTACTTC. Variable domain in full (rest from reference TRBV28 and TRBJ2-7): DVKVTQSSRYLVKRTGEKVFLECVQDMDHENMFWYRQDPGLGLRLIYFSYDVKMKEKGDIPEGYSVSREKKERFSLILESASTNQTSMYLCASINLGEQYFGPGTRLTVT.

The chain uses TRBV7-9 and TRBJ2-7; 7 bases are a match to TRBD2. Germline trimming cut 5 bases from V and 7 bases from J; bases unmatched to any gene: 14. The germline CDR1 and CDR2 sequences are SEHNR and FQNEAQ (reference sequence). The CDR3 is made up of 15 amino acids. CDR3 amino acids: CASSPPAGRRKEQYF. CDR3 bases: TGTGCCAGCAGCCCTCCAGCGGGGAGGCGAAAGGAGCAGTACTTC.

This chain links TRBV5-1 with TRBJ2-7; TRBD1 is a possible D gene (7 bases). V lost 2 bases to trimming and J lost 4 bases, with 13 bases between them. CDR1 and CDR2 (germline): SGHRS, YFSETQ. CDR3 length: 14 amino acids. CDR3 bases: TGCGCCAGCAGCTTAGGGGCAGGGGGGTACGAGCAGTACTTC. Translated: CASSLGAGGYEQYF.

This clone appeared a few times. The chain employs TRBV4-3 and TRBJ2-7; perhaps D is TRBD1 or TRBD2 (6 bases each). Trimming stripped 4 bases from V and 0 bases from J, with 16 bases between. Germline V gives CDR1 LGHNA, CDR2 YSLEER. There are 16 residues in the CDR3. The CDR3 loop reads CASSPTYGGPSYEQYF. CDR3 in DNA: TGCGCCAGCAGCCCGACCTACGGGGGCCCCTCCTACGAGCAGTACTTC.

The chain couples TRBV9 to TRBJ2-7; 11 nucleotides agree with TRBD1. The trim removed 5 bases at V and 5 bases at J, leaving 6 bases unmatched. This CDR3 comprises 14 residues. CDR1 SGDLS and CDR2 YYNGEE come from the germline V gene. Here the CDR3 DNA reads TGTGCCAGCAGTGGGACAGGGGGAAGGGACGAGCAGTACTTC. It translates to CASSGTGGRDEQYF.

The chain is built from TRBV11-3 and TRBJ2-3, with D uncertain. CDR3 length: 14 residues. V lost 4 bases to trimming and J lost 5 bases, with 13 bases between them. CDR1 and CDR2 (germline): SGHNT, YENEEA. The CDR3 sequence is CASSSGFYQDTQYF. The CDR3 bases are TGTGCCAGCAGCTCCGGCTTTTATCAAGATACGCAGTATTTT.

CDR3 bases: TGTGCCAGCAGCCTGGGTCCCTATAATTCACCCCTCCACTTT. It translates to CASSLGPYNSPLHF. The chain links TRBV7-2 to TRBJ1-6; D is ambiguous. Germline V lookup: CDR1 SGHTA, CDR2 FQGNSA. The V and J ends lost 5 bases and 2 bases respectively, with 7 bases between them. CDR3 length equals 14 residues.

This chain connects TRBV11-3 to TRBJ2-1; D might be TRBD2 (5 bases). CDR1 is SGHNT, CDR2 YENEEA, per germline. Trimming took 6 bases from V and 1 from J, leaving 10 bases between them. This CDR3 is built from 14 residues. CDR3 region: CASSQRSSYNEQFF. The DNA of the CDR3 is TGTGCCAGCAGTCAGCGGAGTTCCTACAATGAGCAGTTCTTC.

The V call is TRBV6-1, the J call TRBJ1-3; no clear D gene. The V gene lost 4 bases and the J gene lost 0 bases, with 10 bases spanning the gap. The CDR3 has 15 residues. Germline V gene data show CDR1 as MNHNS and CDR2 as SASEGT. The CDR3 here is CASSVGWSSGNTIYF. In DNA form, the CDR3 reads TGTGCCAGCAGTGTGGGTTGGTCCTCTGGAAACACCATATATTTT.

This clone was recorded once. V and J are TRBV5-4 and TRBJ2-3; no clear D. Trimming shortened V by 6 bases and J by 0 bases, and 14 bases separated the two germline ends. The CDR3 covers 15 residues. CDR1 and CDR2 (germline): SGHNT, YYREEE (reference sequence). CDR3 region: CASTPGPRSTDTQYF. CDR3 coding DNA: TGTGCCAGCACCCCTGGTCCACGGAGCACAGATACGCAGTATTTT.

This chain links TRBV9 with TRBJ2-7, with 9 bases fitting TRBD2. In germline, CDR1 is SGDLS, CDR2 YYNGEE. After removal of 0 bases from V and 2 bases from J, the junction contained 3 bases not matched to a gene. This CDR3 is built from 15 residues. CDR3 loop: CASSVGGGGAYEQYF. The CDR3 DNA reads as TGTGCCAGCAGCGTAGGAGGCGGGGGGGCCTACGAGCAGTACTTC.

The V gene is TRBV27, the J gene TRBJ1-5, with unresolved D. The CDR3 is made up of 16 amino acids. The V gene lost 4 bases and the J gene lost 3 bases, with 16 bases spanning the gap. Germline CDR1 is MNHEY and CDR2 is SMNVEV (reference sequence). CDR3 coding DNA: TGTGCCAGCAGTTCGGCGGGAGGTATGGCCAATCAGCCCCAGCATTTT. Amino acids: CASSSAGGMANQPQHF.

The gene calls are TRBV27 and TRBJ1-3; weak D call: TRBD1 (6 bases). V was pared by 3 bases and J by 6 bases, with 15 bases between. The CDR3 loop spans 15 amino acids. Germline V gives CDR1 MNHEY, CDR2 SMNVEV (reference sequence). CDR3: CASSFGGADVNTIYF. The CDR3 DNA reads TGTGCCAGCAGTTTTGGGGGCGCCGATGTAAACACCATATATTTT.

The gene calls are TRBV6-5 and TRBJ2-1, with 8 bases that match TRBD1. Germline CDR1 and CDR2: MNHEY and SVGAGI. The CDR3 runs to 13 residues. V trimming: 10 bases; J trimming: 2 bases; junction bases outside the gene matches: 4. The DNA for the CDR3 is TGTGCCACCAGGGGGCCCCCCTACAATGAGCAGTTCTTC. It is translated as CATRGPPYNEQFF.

The chain is built from TRBV7-6 and TRBJ1-5; 7 nucleotides agree with TRBD1. The CDR3 is 16 residues long. Germline CDR1 and CDR2: SGHVS and FNYEAQ. V trimming: 4 bases; J trimming: 4 bases; junction bases outside the gene matches: 10. The CDR3 loop is CASSSDGTAWNQPQHF. The DNA of the CDR3 is TGTGCCAGCAGCTCGGACGGGACAGCCTGGAATCAGCCCCAGCATTTT.

Points on this clone: One end of the junction is discordant with germline, which a read error may explain. Here the CDR3 DNA reads TGTGCCAGCAGCCCGGGACTGAGCACTGATACGCAGTATTTT. Translating it yields CASSPGLSTDTQYF. The chain links TRBV7-9 to TRBJ2-3, with D possibly TRBD2 on 6 matching bases. The CDR3 is 14 amino acids. From germline, CDR1 is SEHNR and CDR2 FQNEAQ (reference sequence).

The V gene is TRBV11-2, the J gene TRBJ2-7; D gene uncertain. Between the trimmed V and J ends, which lost 5 bases and 0 bases, there was a span of 5 bases. The CDR3 is 12 amino acids. Per the germline V gene, CDR1 is SGHAT and CDR2 is FQNNGV. CDR3 coding DNA: TGTGCCAGCAGCCTAAACTCCTACGAGCAGTACTTC. Amino acid sequence: CASSLNSYEQYF.

In DNA form, the CDR3 reads TGTGCCAGCAGTGTGTCTAGCGGGAGATTCCACGAGCAGTACTTC. Translated: CASSVSSGRFHEQYF. This chain connects TRBV27 to TRBJ2-7; 10 bases agree with TRBD2. The V gene's germline CDR1 is MNHEY and CDR2 SMNVEV (reference sequence). V was pared by 5 bases and J by 5 bases, with 9 bases of the junction left unmatched. This CDR3 region has 15 residues.

The chain employs TRBV7-2 and TRBJ1-2, with D maybe TRBD1 (6 bases). V shed 7 bases and J shed 4 bases, with 19 bases lying between them. The V gene's germline CDR1 is SGHTA and CDR2 FQGNSA. The length of the CDR3 is 15 residues. The CDR3 is CASNDSPGGFYGYTF. In nucleotides, the CDR3 is TGTGCCAGCAACGACTCCCCTGGGGGCTTCTATGGCTACACCTTC.

Turning to this clone: This sample includes further DNA sequences coding for the same CDR3. This chain connects TRBV29-1 to TRBJ2-5; 8 nucleotides align to TRBD2. V lost 4 bases and J lost 5; bases outside the gene matches: 3. CDR3 length: 12 amino acids. Germline CDR1 is SQVTM and CDR2 is ANQGSEA. Written as DNA, the CDR3 is TGCAGCGTTGGGCGGGGGGAGGAGACCCAGTACTTC. Residues: CSVGRGEETQYF. Full variable domain (remainder filled in from reference TRBV29-1 and TRBJ2-5): SAVISQKPSRDICQRGTSLTIQCQVDSQVTMMFWYRQQPGQSLTLIATANQGSEATYESGFVIDKFPISRPNLTFSTLTVSNMSPEDSSIYLCSVGRGEETQYFGPGTRLLVL.

The V call is TRBV25-1, the J call TRBJ2-1, with D perhaps matching TRBD2 (6 bases). Per the germline V gene, CDR1 is MGHDK and CDR2 is SYGVNS. Trimming took 3 bases from V and 7 from J, leaving 13 bases between them. The CDR3 extends over 14 amino acids. The CDR3 spells CASSESGSGNEQFF. The CDR3 DNA reads TGTGCCAGCAGTGAGAGCGGGTCTGGGAATGAGCAGTTCTTC.

This clone was observed a few times. The chain employs TRBV7-9 and TRBJ1-1, with TRBD1 as a possible D gene (5 bases). Germline V gene data show CDR1 as SEHNR and CDR2 as FQNEAQ (reference sequence). The CDR3 is 13 residues long. V was shortened by 5 bases and J by 4 bases, with 11 bases between the two germline ends. CDR3 loop: CASSLRQSTEAFF. CDR3 bases: TGTGCCAGCAGCCTCCGACAGAGCACTGAAGCTTTCTTT.